These 10 T cell receptor beta chains share one sample of origin, sequenced in a study of T cell responses to AZD1222 COVID-19 vaccine. Clones were read by immunoSEQ multiplex PCR, and TCRdb kept only the in-frame ones, dropping some. Of some 170,000 clones in the sample, 90% were seen once. The source was peripheral blood, collected 28 days after the second dose of the MenACWY control vaccine. The receptors derive from an adult who received the MenACWY meningococcal vaccine as a control.

The V and J genes are TRBV12-3 or TRBV12-4 and TRBJ1-1; D is undetermined. This CDR3 spans 13 amino acids. V dropped 3 bases and J dropped 4 bases, with 9 bases sitting between them. CDR3 residues: CASSFVWATEAFF. As DNA, the CDR3 is TGTGCCAGCAGTTTCGTATGGGCCACTGAAGCTTTCTTT.

The V call is TRBV7-9, the J call TRBJ2-1; tentative D call: TRBD2 (6 bases). The CDR3 contains 16 residues. CDR1 is SEHNR, CDR2 FQNEAQ, per germline (reference sequence). The V gene lost 11 bases and the J gene lost 6 bases, with 26 bases spanning the gap. The CDR3 here is CAYSEKVLALFNEQFF. The CDR3 coding sequence is TGTGCCTACTCCGAGAAAGTACTAGCACTCTTCAATGAGCAGTTCTTC.

The V and J genes are TRBV7-9 and TRBJ2-1; 7 bases match TRBD2. This CDR3 contains 13 residues. Germline V lookup: CDR1 SEHNR, CDR2 FQNEAQ (reference sequence). The junction had 6 bases not matched to a gene; V was cut back by 11 bases and J by 2 bases. As DNA, the CDR3 is TGTGCCTGGGGGGGAGGAACCTACAATGAGCAGTTCTTC. Protein product: CAWGGGTYNEQFF.

The CDR3: CASSFPFAGGGSYEQYF. CDR3 bases: TGTGCCAGCAGCTTCCCCTTCGCGGGAGGCGGCTCCTACGAGCAGTACTTC. V and J are TRBV11-3 and TRBJ2-7; 8 positions agree with TRBD2. Trimming removed 3 bases from V and 0 bases from J; junction bases left unmatched: 10. This CDR3 has 17 residues. Germline loops: CDR1 SGHNT, CDR2 YENEEA.

This chain joins TRBV18 and TRBJ1-1; 9 bases agree with TRBD1. There are 16 residues in the CDR3. Germline V gene sequence: CDR1 KGHSH, CDR2 LQKENI. Trimming cost V 3 bases and J 3 bases; bases outside gene matches: 8. CDR3 loop: CASSPGTGYLDTEAFF. The CDR3 DNA reads as TGTGCCAGCTCACCCGGGACAGGGTATTTAGACACTGAAGCTTTCTTT.

V and J are TRBV6-5 and TRBJ2-1; D gene unclear. The ends were cut back, 5 bases at V and 9 bases at J, with 11 bases in the middle. The CDR3 contains 12 residues. The germline CDR1 and CDR2 sequences are MNHEY and SVGAGI. DNA for the CDR3: TGTGCCAGCAGTCATGCCCCCCCTGAGCAGTTCTTC. Translating gives CASSHAPPEQFF.

J is TRBJ2-7 and V is TRBV30; D is undetermined. Per the germline V gene, CDR1 is GTSNPN and CDR2 is SVGIG (reference sequence). The CDR3 runs 11 residues. The ends were cut back, 6 bases at V and 3 bases at J, with 9 bases in the middle. CDR3 in amino acids: CACGPRYEQYF. The CDR3 region has the DNA TGTGCCTGTGGACCCCGCTACGAGCAGTACTTC.

This chain connects TRBV6-5 to TRBJ1-3, with D possibly TRBD1 on 5 matching bases. The CDR3 length is 15 residues. From germline, CDR1 is MNHEY and CDR2 SVGAGI. The V gene lost 5 bases and the J gene lost 1 base, with 12 bases spanning the gap. CDR3: CASSNRQQSGNTIYF. Written as DNA, the CDR3 is TGTGCCAGCAGTAATAGACAGCAGTCTGGAAACACCATATATTTT.

The V gene is TRBV19, the J gene TRBJ2-2, with D possibly TRBD2 on 6 matching bases. This CDR3 spans 16 amino acids. Germline CDR1 and CDR2: LNHDA and SQIVND (reference sequence). V lost 5 bases and J lost 2, with 15 bases in between. CDR3 amino acids: CASSLRGGSNTGELFF. The CDR3 coding sequence is TGTGCCAGTAGTCTTCGGGGAGGTTCCAACACCGGGGAGCTGTTTTTT.

J is TRBJ1-5 and V is TRBV19; 7 bases fit TRBD1. V lost 10 bases, J lost 3 bases, and 9 bases stayed unmatched. CDR3 length equals 14 residues. Germline V gene data show CDR1 as LNHDA and CDR2 as SQIVND (reference sequence). CDR3: CATRDRAFNQPQHF. CDR3 nucleotides: TGTGCCACAAGGGACAGAGCTTTCAATCAGCCCCAGCATTTT. The full variable domain, with the rest looked up from reference TRBV19 and TRBJ1-5, is DGGITQSPKYLFRKEGQNVTLSCEQNLNHDAMYWYRQDPGQGLRLIYYSQIVNDFQKGDIAEGYSVSREKKESFPLTVTSAQKNPTAFYLCATRDRAFNQPQHFGDGTRLSIL.